These T cell receptor beta chains were read from a single sample in a study of OX40 agonist ivuxolimab in advanced cancers. Measured with immunoSEQ multiplex PCR; TCRdb has only the in-frame clones, and not every one. The profile shows roughly 70,000 clones, over 80% of them singletons. The source was CD4+ or CD8+ T cells sorted from blood, collected in a trial of the OX40 agonist ivuxolimab. All receptors derive from an adult with an advanced solid tumor such as melanoma, head and neck, liver or kidney cancer. Each CDR3 is given with its conserved first and last residue. Fields, in order: J gene, V gene, D gene, CDR3 length, clone size, CDR3 protein, CDR3 DNA. A D gene is named only where the DNA matches it firmly. Only part of the rows carry a size: once, few, many, or a class if the clone is expanded.

J: TRBJ1-3
V: TRBV28
D: -
length: 13
size: -
CDR3: CASSFPNGNTIYF
DNA: TGTGCCAGCAGTTTTCCAAATGGAAACACCATATATTTT

J: TRBJ1-2
V: TRBV30
D: TRBD1
length: 15
size: -
CDR3: CAWEDRGAPLYGYTF
DNA: TGTGCCTGGGAAGACAGGGGGGCTCCACTATATGGCTACACCTTC

J: TRBJ2-5
V: TRBV5-4
D: TRBD1
length: 14
size: -
CDR3: CASSSDRGRQTQYF
DNA: TGTGCCAGCAGTTCCGACAGGGGGCGACAGACCCAGTACTTC

J: TRBJ1-5
V: TRBV5-8
D: -
length: 12
size: -
CDR3: CASSRDSQPQHF
DNA: TGTGCCAGCAGCCGGGACTCTCAGCCCCAGCATTTT

J: TRBJ2-5
V: TRBV5-1
D: TRBD2
length: 17
size: -
CDR3: CASSPGTSGRNQETQYF
DNA: TGCGCCAGCAGCCCGGGGACTAGCGGGAGGAACCAAGAGACCCAGTACTTC

J: TRBJ2-4
V: TRBV27
D: -
length: 16
size: -
CDR3: CASGPRGLMGKNIQYF
DNA: TGTGCCAGCGGCCCAAGGGGCCTTATGGGCAAAAACATTCAGTACTTC

J: TRBJ2-7
V: TRBV6-5
D: -
length: 11
size: -
CDR3: CASSYWGEQYF
DNA: TGTGCCAGCAGTTACTGGGGAGAGCAGTACTTC

J: TRBJ2-5
V: TRBV28
D: -
length: 13
size: -
CDR3: CAGQGGAQETQYF
DNA: TGTGCCGGGCAAGGGGGGGCTCAAGAGACCCAGTACTTC

J: TRBJ2-1
V: TRBV28
D: TRBD2
length: 15
size: -
CDR3: CASSPLGLAGGEQFF
DNA: TGTGCCAGCAGTCCCCTGGGACTAGCGGGAGGTGAGCAGTTCTTC

J: TRBJ2-3
V: TRBV6-5
D: -
length: 14
size: -
CDR3: CASSPRGFTDTQYF
DNA: TGTGCCAGCAGCCCACGGGGTTTCACAGATACGCAGTATTTT

J: TRBJ2-7
V: TRBV6-6
D: -
length: 12
size: -
CDR3: CASSAQGYEQYF
DNA: TGTGCCAGCAGCGCTCAGGGCTACGAGCAGTACTTC

J: TRBJ2-1
V: TRBV13
D: -
length: 15
size: -
CDR3: CASSEARPIYNEQFF
DNA: TGTGCCAGCAGCGAGGCGAGACCGATCTACAATGAGCAGTTCTTC

J: TRBJ2-3
V: TRBV28
D: -
length: 14
size: -
CDR3: CASRPGGFTDTQYF
DNA: TGTGCCAGCAGACCAGGGGGGTTCACAGATACGCAGTATTTT

J: TRBJ2-5
V: TRBV5-6
D: TRBD1
length: 13
size: -
CDR3: CASSPGTGAPQYF
DNA: TGTGCCAGCAGCCCCGGGACAGGGGCGCCCCAGTACTTC

J: TRBJ2-7
V: TRBV11-2
D: -
length: 14
size: -
CDR3: CASSYFRSSYEQYF
DNA: TGTGCCAGCAGCTACTTCAGGAGCTCCTACGAGCAGTACTTC

J: TRBJ2-7
V: TRBV7-6
D: -
length: 15
size: -
CDR3: CASSPSAAGPYEQYF
DNA: TGTGCCAGCAGCCCCTCAGCAGCCGGCCCCTACGAGCAGTACTTC

J: TRBJ1-5
V: TRBV9
D: -
length: 13
size: -
CDR3: CASSVGPRQPQHF
DNA: TGTGCCAGCAGCGTAGGGCCCCGTCAGCCCCAGCATTTT

J: TRBJ2-3
V: TRBV7-3
D: -
length: 14
size: -
CDR3: CASSLSSRSDTQYF
DNA: TGTGCCAGCAGCTTAAGCTCTAGATCAGATACGCAGTATTTT

J: TRBJ2-7
V: TRBV6-6
D: TRBD2
length: 16
size: -
CDR3: CASSYYLTGGFYEQYF
DNA: TGTGCCAGCAGTTACTACCTCACGGGAGGGTTTTACGAGCAGTACTTC

J: TRBJ1-4
V: TRBV18
D: -
length: 16
size: -
CDR3: CASSPGQSIPNEKLFF
DNA: TGTGCCAGCTCACCTGGACAGTCTATTCCCAATGAAAAACTGTTTTTT

J: TRBJ2-3
V: TRBV18
D: TRBD1
length: 16
size: -
CDR3: CASSLWSPQGADTQYF
DNA: TGTGCCAGCTCCTTGTGGAGTCCGCAGGGGGCAGATACGCAGTATTTT

J: TRBJ2-1
V: TRBV6-6
D: -
length: 15
size: -
CDR3: CASSPDSWGNNEQFF
DNA: TGTGCCAGCAGCCCTGACAGCTGGGGAAACAATGAGCAGTTCTTC

J: TRBJ2-3
V: TRBV9
D: TRBD2
length: 11
size: -
CDR3: CASSPGGRLYF
DNA: TGTGCCAGCAGCCCGGGGGGTAGACTGTATTTT

J: TRBJ2-5
V: TRBV29-1
D: -
length: 16
size: -
CDR3: CSVERGSPLGQETQYF
DNA: TGCAGCGTTGAGAGGGGGAGTCCTTTGGGCCAAGAGACCCAGTACTTC

J: TRBJ1-1
V: TRBV5-1
D: -
length: 15
size: -
CDR3: CASSPHMGMNTEAFF
DNA: TGCGCCAGCAGCCCGCACATGGGAATGAACACTGAAGCTTTCTTT

J: TRBJ2-3
V: TRBV30
D: -
length: 11
size: -
CDR3: CAWTSLDTQYF
DNA: TGTGCCTGGACGAGCCTTGATACGCAGTATTTT

J: TRBJ2-7
V: TRBV19
D: -
length: 14
size: -
CDR3: CASSIGPWSYEQYF
DNA: TGTGCCAGTAGTATAGGCCCATGGTCCTACGAGCAGTACTTC

J: TRBJ1-4
V: TRBV19
D: TRBD1
length: 16
size: -
CDR3: CASSLRGAGGHVLLFF
DNA: TGTGCCAGTAGTCTCCGGGGGGCAGGGGGCCATGTTCTGCTGTTTTTT

J: TRBJ2-5
V: TRBV9
D: -
length: 15
size: once
CDR3: CASSGWDGGPGTQYF
DNA: TGTGCCAGCAGCGGATGGGACGGTGGCCCCGGGACCCAGTACTTC

J: TRBJ2-2
V: TRBV4-1
D: TRBD2
length: 18
size: -
CDR3: CASSQGGASGGGTGELFF
DNA: TGCGCCAGCAGCCAAGGCGGGGCCTCGGGAGGCGGGACCGGGGAGCTGTTTTTT

J: TRBJ1-5
V: TRBV6-1
D: -
length: 14
size: -
CDR3: CASRTGTLNQPQHF
DNA: TGTGCCAGCAGGACCGGGACGCTAAATCAGCCCCAGCATTTT

J: TRBJ2-7
V: TRBV5-1
D: -
length: 15
size: few
CDR3: CASSFMGRGSYEQYF
DNA: TGCGCCAGCAGCTTCATGGGAAGAGGCTCCTACGAGCAGTACTTC

J: TRBJ2-1
V: TRBV2
D: TRBD2
length: 15
size: -
CDR3: CASSKTSGSIYEQFF
DNA: TGTGCCAGCAGCAAGACTAGCGGGAGTATCTATGAGCAGTTCTTC

J: TRBJ2-5
V: TRBV11-2
D: -
length: 18
size: -
CDR3: CASSFVGTFYRSGETQYF
DNA: TGTGCCAGCAGCTTTGTTGGGACTTTTTACAGATCGGGAGAGACCCAGTACTTC

J: TRBJ2-5
V: TRBV20-1
D: TRBD2
length: 10
size: -
CDR3: CSAQREAQYF
DNA: TGCAGTGCTCAGCGGGAGGCCCAGTACTTC

J: TRBJ1-4
V: TRBV5-1
D: TRBD1
length: 13
size: -
CDR3: CASSRDRVEKLFF
DNA: TGCGCCAGCAGTCGGGACAGAGTAGAAAAACTGTTTTTT

J: TRBJ2-3
V: TRBV11-2
D: -
length: 17
size: -
CDR3: CASSLGGAKLITDTQYF
DNA: TGTGCCAGCAGCTTAGGTGGAGCAAAACTAATCACAGATACGCAGTATTTT

J: TRBJ2-5
V: TRBV9
D: -
length: 12
size: -
CDR3: CASSVNAETQYF
DNA: TGTGCCAGCAGCGTTAATGCAGAGACCCAGTACTTC

J: TRBJ2-5
V: TRBV7-8
D: -
length: 13
size: -
CDR3: CASSLGRQETQYF
DNA: TGTGCCAGCAGCTTAGGCAGACAAGAGACCCAGTACTTC

J: TRBJ2-5
V: TRBV7-8
D: -
length: 13
size: -
CDR3: CASGQGAKETQYF
DNA: TGTGCCAGCGGCCAAGGTGCAAAAGAGACCCAGTACTTC

J: TRBJ1-1
V: TRBV6-5
D: -
length: 16
size: -
CDR3: CASSYSPGALNTEAFF
DNA: TGTGCCAGCAGTTACTCGCCAGGGGCCTTGAACACTGAAGCTTTCTTT

J: TRBJ1-2
V: TRBV14
D: -
length: 13
size: once
CDR3: CASSLTGIYGYTF
DNA: TGTGCCAGCAGCCTCACAGGGATATATGGCTACACCTTC

J: TRBJ2-5
V: TRBV13
D: -
length: 14
size: -
CDR3: CASSLAGAGQTQYF
DNA: TGTGCCAGCAGCTTAGCGGGGGCCGGGCAGACCCAGTACTTC